The 24 T cell receptor beta chains below all came from one sample that was sequenced in a study of cytomegalovirus exposure and HLA in healthy donors. Both 60 Vbeta primers and 13 Jbeta primers went into the PCR. Sequencing was performed with immunoSEQ multiplex PCR; in TCRdb, only in-frame clones are kept and a portion is missing. The sample yields just over 85,000 clones, over 60% seen once. The sequenced material came from PBMCs. These TCRs come from a middle-aged man in good health and CMV-seronegative.

CDR3 coding DNA: TGCAGTGCTAGCTATTACGAGCAGTACTTC. Residues: CSASYYEQYF. The chain joins TRBV20-1 to TRBJ2-7; D not resolved. CDR1 is DFQATT, CDR2 SNEGSKA, per germline (reference sequence). This CDR3 comprises 10 residues. Trimming stripped 3 bases from V and 4 bases from J, with 4 bases between.

V usage is TRBV25-1 and J usage is TRBJ1-2, with TRBD1 identical over 7 bases. Germline V gene sequence: CDR1 MGHDK, CDR2 SYGVNS. The CDR3 covers 16 residues. V was pared by 5 bases and J by 0 bases, with 9 bases of the junction left unmatched. The CDR3 nucleotides read TGTGCCAGCAGTAGCCGTGGGACAGACGCTAACTATGGCTACACCTTC. Translating it yields CASSSRGTDANYGYTF.

The V gene is TRBV5-8, the J gene TRBJ2-1; 9 bases map to TRBD2. V trimming: 2 bases; J trimming: 5 bases; junction bases outside the gene matches: 5. The CDR3 sequence is 15 residues long. Per germline, CDR1 SGHTS and CDR2 YDEGEE. The CDR3 protein is CASSFRGGAHNEQFF. The CDR3, as DNA: TGTGCCAGCAGCTTTCGCGGGGGGGCCCACAATGAGCAGTTCTTC.

The rearrangement uses TRBV7-3 and TRBJ2-7; 7 bases are a match to TRBD1. The trim removed 5 bases at V and 7 bases at J, leaving 14 bases unmatched. This CDR3 region has 15 residues. Germline assignment: CDR1 SGHTA and CDR2 FQGTGA. The CDR3 sequence: CASSPSTGIVEEQYF. The CDR3 coding sequence is TGTGCCAGCAGCCCCTCGACAGGGATTGTAGAAGAGCAGTACTTC. Full variable domain (missing parts from reference TRBV7-3 and TRBJ2-7): GAGVSQTPSNKVTEKGKYVELRCDPISGHTALYWYRQSLGQGPEFLIYFQGTGAADDSGLPNDRFFAVRPEGSVSTLKIQRTERGDSAVYLCASSPSTGIVEEQYFGPGTRLTVT.

This chain joins TRBV9 and TRBJ2-2; D perhaps matches TRBD2 (6 bases). Germline lookup yields CDR1 SGDLS and CDR2 YYNGEE. The germline V and J ends were trimmed by 0 bases and 3 bases, with 15 bases remaining between them. This CDR3 contains 17 residues. The CDR3 region has the DNA TGTGCCAGCAGCGTAGCGGAACGGGGGTCGTACACCGGGGAGCTGTTTTTT. Translated: CASSVAERGSYTGELFF.

The rearrangement joins TRBV19 to TRBJ2-7, with 7 bases lining up with TRBD1. The CDR3 has 15 residues. V gave up 5 bases and J gave up 5 bases; unmatched junction bases: 12. CDR1 and CDR2 from the germline V gene are LNHDA and SQIVND (reference sequence). The CDR3 nucleotides read TGTGCCAGTAGTGAGATCAACAGGGGTGTCAACGAGCAGTACTTC. This translates into CASSEINRGVNEQYF.

The gene calls are TRBV2 and TRBJ2-3, with no clear D. The CDR3 is 13 residues long. The germline V gene has CDR1 SNHLY and CDR2 FYNNEI. V was clipped by 6 bases and J by 8 bases, with 15 bases between them. CDR3 sequence (DNA): TGTGCCAGCAGCGCCGTCCCACTCGGTACGCAGTATTTT. Its protein product is CASSAVPLGTQYF.

V and J are TRBV28 and TRBJ2-1; 8 bases map to TRBD1. Losses at the gene ends were 6 bases for V and 4 bases for J; bases not matched to a gene: 5. Germline-derived CDR1 and CDR2 are MDHEN and SYDVKM. This CDR3 has 14 residues. CDR3 sequence (DNA): TGTGCCAGCAGCCTCCGGGACAGGTACAATGAGCAGTTCTTC. Protein: CASSLRDRYNEQFF.

This chain uses TRBV5-1 with TRBJ2-2, with D perhaps matching TRBD2 (6 bases). The CDR3 length is 13 residues. Germline V gives CDR1 SGHRS, CDR2 YFSETQ. V was trimmed by 3 bases and J by 13 bases, leaving 16 bases between them. CDR3 in amino acids: CASSSMLGGRLFF. CDR3 sequence (DNA): TGCGCCAGCAGCTCAATGTTGGGGGGACGGCTGTTTTTT.

The chain links TRBV5-1 to TRBJ2-7, with TRBD1 identical over 8 bases. The ends lost 4 bases at V and 2 bases at J; junction bases unmatched: 8. Germline CDR1 SGHRS, CDR2 YFSETQ. The length of the CDR3 is 15 residues. CDR3 in DNA: TGCGCCAGCAGCCCCACCGGGACAGGAGCCTACGAGCAGTACTTC. This translates into CASSPTGTGAYEQYF.

The V and J genes are TRBV28 and TRBJ2-7; 8 bases align to TRBD2. There are 15 residues in the CDR3. Germline values: CDR1 MDHEN, CDR2 SYDVKM. The V and J ends lost 1 base and 2 bases, in that order; junction bases with no gene match: 4. CDR3 coding DNA: TGTGCCAGCAGTTTATCGGCGGGAGGCACCTACGAGCAGTACTTC. Translated: CASSLSAGGTYEQYF.

The chain employs TRBV5-6 and TRBJ1-2, with D possibly matching TRBD1 (5 bases). Germline CDR1 and CDR2: SGHDT and YYEEEE. Trimming shortened V by 1 base and J by 8 bases, and 12 bases separated the two germline ends. The CDR3 loop spans 13 amino acids. In DNA form, the CDR3 reads TGTGCCAGCAGCTTGAGGGGCTCCCTGGGCTACACCTTC. Its protein product is CASSLRGSLGYTF.

V gene TRBV7-3 combines with J gene TRBJ2-1; possible D gene TRBD1, 7 bases. CDR1 and CDR2 (germline): SGHTA, FQGTGA. CDR3 length: 15 amino acids. V lost 5 bases and J 4 bases, leaving 15 bases between the germline ends. The DNA of the CDR3 is TGTGCCAGCAGCCAGGGTCAGGGGGGTTACAATGAGCAGTTCTTC. This codes for CASSQGQGGYNEQFF.

The V and J genes are TRBV5-4 and TRBJ2-7; TRBD1 aligns across 9 bases. V lost 1 base to trimming and J lost 3 bases; unmatched junction nucleotides: 5. The CDR3 runs to 15 residues. CDR1 SGHNT and CDR2 YYREEE come from the germline V gene (reference sequence). The CDR3 spells CASSLYGTGNYEQYF. In DNA, the CDR3 is TGTGCCAGCAGCTTGTACGGGACAGGGAACTACGAGCAGTACTTC.

This clone was counted once. The rearrangement joins TRBV6-1 to TRBJ2-1; 8 bases are a match to TRBD2. Germline-derived CDR1 and CDR2 are MNHNS and SASEGT. The CDR3 totals 12 residues. V lost 10 bases, J lost 10 bases, and 9 bases stayed unmatched. CDR3 in DNA: TGTGCCATTTCCTTGCGGGGGGACGAGCAGTTCTTC. Protein: CAISLRGDEQFF.

The V gene is TRBV6-4, the J gene TRBJ2-3; TRBD2 matches at 9 bases. V lost 4 bases and J lost 4; bases outside the gene matches: 6. This CDR3 has 15 residues. Germline V gives CDR1 MRHNA, CDR2 SNTAGT. The CDR3 sequence is CASSASAGGSDTQYF. The CDR3 DNA is TGTGCCAGCAGTGCGTCAGCGGGGGGTTCAGATACGCAGTATTTT.

The chain has TRBV6-1 and TRBJ1-2; 7 bases align to TRBD1. V lost 9 bases and J lost 6; bases outside the gene matches: 7. This CDR3 spans 12 amino acids. Germline V lookup: CDR1 MNHNS, CDR2 SASEGT. CDR3 nucleotides: TGTGCCAGTTTAGACAGGGTCCATGGCTACACCTTC. Translation: CASLDRVHGYTF.

The table lists this clone with a count of one. The chain joins TRBV4-1 to TRBJ1-2; the D is unclear. V lost 1 base and J 3 bases, leaving 9 bases between the germline ends. Per the germline V gene, CDR1 is MGHRA and CDR2 is YSYEKL. CDR3 length equals 14 residues. CDR3 bases: TGCGCCAGCAGCCAAGTCGGGGTCGACTATGGCTACACCTTC. Translated: CASSQVGVDYGYTF.

The CDR3 bases are TGTGCCAGCAGCGCAGGGCAGGCAACTAATGAAAAACTGTTTTTT. Translation gives CASSAGQATNEKLFF. The genes are TRBV28 and TRBJ1-4, with D perhaps TRBD1 (5 bases). In germline, CDR1 is MDHEN, CDR2 SYDVKM. The ends were cut back, 6 bases at V and 0 bases at J, with 11 bases in the middle. This CDR3 has 15 residues.

The DNA of the CDR3 is TGTGCCAGCAGCTTTTCAGACGGGGGGATTAGCACAGATACGCAGTATTTT. Translating gives CASSFSDGGISTDTQYF. The J gene is TRBJ2-3, the V gene TRBV5-4; 7 nucleotides align to TRBD2. The CDR3 has 17 residues. With 2 bases clipped from V and 0 bases from J, the junction kept 9 bases outside the gene matches. Germline V gene lookup returns CDR1 SGHNT and CDR2 YYREEE (reference sequence).

The V call is TRBV7-9, the J call TRBJ2-7, with TRBD1 matching over 9 bases. The CDR3 totals 14 residues. Germline loops: CDR1 SEHNR, CDR2 FQNEAQ (reference sequence). The trim removed 4 bases at V and 5 bases at J, leaving 6 bases unmatched. The DNA of the CDR3 is TGTGCCAGCAGCTCGGACAGGGGTGGAGACGAGCAGTACTTC. It encodes CASSSDRGGDEQYF. Full variable domain (outside the CDR3, taken from reference TRBV7-9 and TRBJ2-7): DTGVSQNPRHKITKRGQNVTFRCDPISEHNRLYWYRQTLGQGPEFLTYFQNEAQLEKSRLLSDRFSAERPKGSFSTLEIQRTEQGDSAMYLCASSSDRGGDEQYFGPGTRLTVT.

The chain employs TRBV7-3 and TRBJ1-2; TRBD1 aligns across 12 bases. The length of the CDR3 is 15 residues. The junction had 4 bases not matched to a gene; V was cut back by 5 bases and J by 3 bases. Germline loops: CDR1 SGHTA, CDR2 FQGTGA. CDR3 in amino acids: CASSLGQGADYGYTF. CDR3 bases: TGTGCCAGCAGCCTGGGACAGGGGGCAGACTATGGCTACACCTTC.

The J gene is TRBJ2-3, the V gene TRBV7-3, with D perhaps TRBD2 (5 bases). V lost 5 bases to trimming and J lost 6 bases, with 12 bases between them. The CDR3 has 13 residues. From germline, CDR1 is SGHTA and CDR2 FQGTGA. The CDR3 nucleotides are TGTGCCAGCAGCGTTTTGGGAGCGGATACGCAGTATTTT. Translation: CASSVLGADTQYF.

This clone was recorded a few times. The chain recombines TRBV6-5 with TRBJ2-1; 8 positions match TRBD1. V was clipped by 7 bases and J by 8 bases; unmatched bases: 10. The length of the CDR3 is 14 residues. The V gene's germline CDR1 is MNHEY and CDR2 SVGAGI. CDR3 residues: CASTSGQGMDEQFF. The CDR3 DNA reads TGTGCCAGCACCTCAGGACAGGGTATGGATGAGCAGTTCTTC.